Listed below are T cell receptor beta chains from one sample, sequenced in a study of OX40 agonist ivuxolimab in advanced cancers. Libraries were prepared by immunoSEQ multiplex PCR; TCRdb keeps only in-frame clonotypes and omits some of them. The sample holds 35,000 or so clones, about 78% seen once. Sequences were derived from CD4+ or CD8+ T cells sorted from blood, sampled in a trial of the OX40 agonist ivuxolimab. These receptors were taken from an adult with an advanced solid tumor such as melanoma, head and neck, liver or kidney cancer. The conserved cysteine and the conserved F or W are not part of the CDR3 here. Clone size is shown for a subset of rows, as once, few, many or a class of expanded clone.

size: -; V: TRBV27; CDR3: ASSPVLPQPSGNTIY
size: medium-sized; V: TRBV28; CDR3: ASSLFGGELF
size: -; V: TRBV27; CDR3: ASSLARYQPQH
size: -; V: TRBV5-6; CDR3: ASSFPGGVAF
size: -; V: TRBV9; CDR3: ASSRRTGYT
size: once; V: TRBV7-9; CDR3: ASSTGASGYNEQF
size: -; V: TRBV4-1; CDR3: ASSQDMAAGANVLT
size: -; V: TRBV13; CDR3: ASSEARGSEAF
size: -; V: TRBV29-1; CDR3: SVELAGQWETQY
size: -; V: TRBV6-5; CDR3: ATFMGPEAF